This T cell receptor beta chain came from a study of Ad26.COV2.S vaccination and SARS-CoV-2 variants. About the research overall: The vaccine Ad26.COV2.S was put into the muscle once, or twice with 56 days between.

TCRdb keeps only in-frame clones here, not all; method: immunoSEQ multiplex PCR. Of approximately 410,000 clones in the sample, 88% are singletons; the top ten hold less than 4%. Notes on this clone: Its antigen is currently unknown.

Findings and limits, study-wide: People given the vaccine had a wider spike-specific TCR breadth than placebo recipients did. Those who received vaccine or placebo ended up with similar non-spike TCR breadth.

Regarding treatment: around 19 received Ad26.COV2.S at low or high dose, single or two shots; 5 received placebo; per-sample allocation not given. Each sample was drawn 63 days after the first injection (of vaccine or placebo). Immunization relied on an Ad26 vector, which expressed Wuhan-strain SARS-CoV-2 spike. This TCR was recovered from a person between 18 and 65 years old who received the Ad26.COV2.S COVID-19 vaccine or a placebo. Sequenced material: peripheral blood, taken in a trial of Ad26.COV2.S vaccine versus placebo.

The chain's CDR3 is CASSFRETGELFF. DNA for the CDR3: TGTGCCAGCAGCTTCAGGGAGACCGGGGAGCTGTTTTTT. The chain uses TRBV7-3 and TRBJ2-2; D assignment may be TRBD1 or TRBD2 (5 bases each). The V gene's germline CDR1 is SGHTA and CDR2 FQGTGA. V lost 3 bases and J lost 5, with 7 bases in between. The CDR3 runs 13 residues.